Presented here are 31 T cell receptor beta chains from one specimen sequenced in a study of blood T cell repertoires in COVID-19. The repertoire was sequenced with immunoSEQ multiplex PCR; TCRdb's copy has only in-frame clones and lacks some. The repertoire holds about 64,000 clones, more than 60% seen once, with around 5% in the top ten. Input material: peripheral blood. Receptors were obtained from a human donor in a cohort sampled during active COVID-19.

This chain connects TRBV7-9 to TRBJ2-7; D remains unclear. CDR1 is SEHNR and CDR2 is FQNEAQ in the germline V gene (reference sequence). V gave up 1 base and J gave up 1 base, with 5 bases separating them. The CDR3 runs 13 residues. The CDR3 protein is CASSLDGSYEQYF. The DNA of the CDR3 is TGTGCCAGCAGCTTAGACGGTTCCTACGAGCAGTACTTC.

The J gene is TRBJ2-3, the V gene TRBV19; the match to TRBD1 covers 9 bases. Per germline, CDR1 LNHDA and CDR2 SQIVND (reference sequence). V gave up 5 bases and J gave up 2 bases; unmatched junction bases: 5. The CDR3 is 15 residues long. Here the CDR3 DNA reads TGTGCCAGTAGTGACTACAGGGGGCTCACAGATACGCAGTATTTT. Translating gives CASSDYRGLTDTQYF.

CDR3: CASSLGLQDTQYF. The CDR3, as DNA: TGTGCCAGCAGCTTAGGGCTCCAAGATACGCAGTATTTT. The V gene is TRBV11-2, the J gene TRBJ2-3; no clear D. V was pared by 1 base and J by 5 bases, with 7 bases between. CDR3 length equals 13 residues. In germline, CDR1 is SGHAT, CDR2 FQNNGV.

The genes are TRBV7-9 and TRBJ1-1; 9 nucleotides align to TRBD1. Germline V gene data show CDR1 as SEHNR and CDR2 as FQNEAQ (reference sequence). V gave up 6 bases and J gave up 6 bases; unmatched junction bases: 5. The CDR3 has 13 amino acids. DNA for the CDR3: TGTGCCAGCAGAGGGACAGGGCGCCCTGAAGCTTTCTTT. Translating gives CASRGTGRPEAFF.

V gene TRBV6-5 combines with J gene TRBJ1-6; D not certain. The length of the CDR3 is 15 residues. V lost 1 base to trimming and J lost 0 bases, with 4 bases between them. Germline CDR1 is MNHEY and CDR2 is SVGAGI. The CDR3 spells CASSYYSSYNSPLHF. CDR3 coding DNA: TGTGCCAGCAGTTACTACAGCTCCTATAATTCACCCCTCCACTTT.

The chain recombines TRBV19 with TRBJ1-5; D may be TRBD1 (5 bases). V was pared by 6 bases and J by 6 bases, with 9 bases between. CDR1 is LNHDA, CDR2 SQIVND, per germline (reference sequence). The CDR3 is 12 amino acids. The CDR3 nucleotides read TGTGCCAGTAGGGAGGGGCGTCAGCCCCAGCATTTT. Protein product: CASREGRQPQHF.

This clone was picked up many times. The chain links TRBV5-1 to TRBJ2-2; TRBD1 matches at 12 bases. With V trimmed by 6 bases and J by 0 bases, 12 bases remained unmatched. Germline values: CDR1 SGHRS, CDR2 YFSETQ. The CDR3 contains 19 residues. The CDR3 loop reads CASTRRSGTGGANTGELFF. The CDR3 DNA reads TGCGCCAGCACCCGCCGGTCCGGGACAGGGGGCGCGAACACCGGGGAGCTGTTTTTT.

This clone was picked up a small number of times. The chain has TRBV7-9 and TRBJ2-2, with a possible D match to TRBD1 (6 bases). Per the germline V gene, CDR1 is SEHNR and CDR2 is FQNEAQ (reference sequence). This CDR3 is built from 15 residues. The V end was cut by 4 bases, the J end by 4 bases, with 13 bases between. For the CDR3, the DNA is TGTGCCAGCAGCTCTACAGGGTTGGGCACCGGGGAGCTGTTTTTT. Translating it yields CASSSTGLGTGELFF. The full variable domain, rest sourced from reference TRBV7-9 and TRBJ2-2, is DTGVSQNPRHKITKRGQNVTFRCDPISEHNRLYWYRQTLGQGPEFLTYFQNEAQLEKSRLLSDRFSAERPKGSFSTLEIQRTEQGDSAMYLCASSSTGLGTGELFFGEGSRLTVL.

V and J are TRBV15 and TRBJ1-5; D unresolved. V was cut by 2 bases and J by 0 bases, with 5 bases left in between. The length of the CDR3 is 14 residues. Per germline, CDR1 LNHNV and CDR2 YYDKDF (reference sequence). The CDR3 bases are TGTGCCACCAGCAGACCGTTTAGCAATCAGCCCCAGCATTTT. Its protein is CATSRPFSNQPQHF.

CDR3 nucleotides: TGTGCCAGCAGCTTATGGGGTAGCGACGAGCAGTACTTC. Its protein is CASSLWGSDEQYF. The chain has TRBV11-2 and TRBJ2-7; weak D call: TRBD2 (5 bases). Germline CDR1 reads SGHAT; CDR2 reads FQNNGV. The CDR3 has 13 amino acids. V shed 2 bases and J shed 5 bases, with 10 bases lying between them.

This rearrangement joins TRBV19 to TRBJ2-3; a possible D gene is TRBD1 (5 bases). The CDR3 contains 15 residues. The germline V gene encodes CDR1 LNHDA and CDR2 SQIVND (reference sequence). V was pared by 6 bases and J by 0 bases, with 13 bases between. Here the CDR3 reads CASRGWGASTDTQYF. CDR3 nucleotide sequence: TGTGCCAGTAGAGGGTGGGGCGCTAGCACAGATACGCAGTATTTT.

The CDR3 reads CASSVGGRSEKLFF. The CDR3 DNA is TGTGCCAGCAGTGTGGGAGGGCGGAGTGAAAAACTGTTTTTT. The chain is built from TRBV2 and TRBJ1-4; D not resolved. The CDR3 has 14 residues. From germline, CDR1 is SNHLY and CDR2 FYNNEI. Trimming took 4 bases from V and 7 from J, leaving 13 bases between them.

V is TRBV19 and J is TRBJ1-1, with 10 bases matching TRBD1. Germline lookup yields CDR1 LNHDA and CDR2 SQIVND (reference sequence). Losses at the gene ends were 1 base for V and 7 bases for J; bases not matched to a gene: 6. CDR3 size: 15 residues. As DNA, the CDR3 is TGTGCCAGTAGTATAGCCCCTCGGACAGGGGGTGAAGCTTTCTTT. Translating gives CASSIAPRTGGEAFF.

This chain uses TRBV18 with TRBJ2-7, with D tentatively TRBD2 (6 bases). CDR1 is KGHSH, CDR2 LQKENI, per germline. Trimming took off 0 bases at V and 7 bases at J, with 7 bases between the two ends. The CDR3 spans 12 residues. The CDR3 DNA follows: TGTGCCAGCTCACCACCGACTAGTGAGCAGTACTTC. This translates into CASSPPTSEQYF.

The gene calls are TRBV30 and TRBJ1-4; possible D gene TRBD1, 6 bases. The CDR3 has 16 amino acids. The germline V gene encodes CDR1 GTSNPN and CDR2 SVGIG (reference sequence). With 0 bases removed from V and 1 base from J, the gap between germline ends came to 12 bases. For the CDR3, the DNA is TGTGCCTGGAGTGTAGGCAGGGGACAAACTAATGAAAAACTGTTTTTT. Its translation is CAWSVGRGQTNEKLFF.

The CDR3 DNA sequence: TGTGCCTGGAGTCTACTCGGGACAGGGGGCACCGGGGAGCTGTTTTTT. Protein: CAWSLLGTGGTGELFF. The chain recombines TRBV30 with TRBJ2-2; 11 bases map to TRBD1. CDR1 and CDR2 from the germline V gene are GTSNPN and SVGIG (reference sequence). The CDR3 spans 16 residues. V was clipped by 2 bases and J by 4 bases; unmatched bases: 6.

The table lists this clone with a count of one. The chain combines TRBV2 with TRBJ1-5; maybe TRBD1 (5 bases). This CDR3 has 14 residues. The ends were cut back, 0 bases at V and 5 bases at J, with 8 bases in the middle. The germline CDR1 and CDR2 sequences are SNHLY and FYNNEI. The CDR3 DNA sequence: TGTGCCAGCAGTGAAGCGCAGGGATATCAGCCCCAGCATTTT. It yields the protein CASSEAQGYQPQHF.

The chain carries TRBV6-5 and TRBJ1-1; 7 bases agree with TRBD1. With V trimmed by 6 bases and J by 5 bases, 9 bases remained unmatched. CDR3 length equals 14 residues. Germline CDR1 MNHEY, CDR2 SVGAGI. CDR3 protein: CASRGRGRETEAFF. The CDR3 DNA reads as TGTGCCAGCAGAGGTAGGGGGCGAGAAACTGAAGCTTTCTTT.

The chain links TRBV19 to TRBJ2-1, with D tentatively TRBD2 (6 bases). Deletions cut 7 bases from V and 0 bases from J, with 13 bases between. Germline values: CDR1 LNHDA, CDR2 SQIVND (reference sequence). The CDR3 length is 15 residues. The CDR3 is CASTPGLSSYNEQFF. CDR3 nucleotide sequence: TGTGCCAGTACCCCGGGACTGTCCTCCTACAATGAGCAGTTCTTC.

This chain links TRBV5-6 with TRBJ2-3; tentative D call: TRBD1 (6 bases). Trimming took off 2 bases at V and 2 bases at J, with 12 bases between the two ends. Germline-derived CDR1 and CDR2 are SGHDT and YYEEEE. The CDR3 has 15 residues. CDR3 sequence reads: CASSLRQGTTDTQYF. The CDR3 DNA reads TGTGCCAGCAGCTTAAGGCAGGGGACCACAGATACGCAGTATTTT.

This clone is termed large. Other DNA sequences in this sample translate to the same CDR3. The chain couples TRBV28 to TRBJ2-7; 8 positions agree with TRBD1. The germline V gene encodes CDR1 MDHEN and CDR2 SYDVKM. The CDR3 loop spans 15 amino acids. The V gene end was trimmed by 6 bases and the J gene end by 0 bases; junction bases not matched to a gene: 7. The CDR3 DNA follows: TGTGCCAGCAGGTTGGACAGGGCCAGCTCCTACGAGCAGTACTTC. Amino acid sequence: CASRLDRASSYEQYF.

The CDR3 sequence is CASSPGLAGGWGTQYF. Written as DNA, the CDR3 is TGTGCCAGCAGCCCGGGACTAGCGGGGGGGTGGGGTACGCAGTATTTT. The chain has TRBV7-8 and TRBJ2-3, with TRBD2 identical over 16 bases. The V and J ends lost 5 bases and 8 bases, in that order; junction bases with no gene match: 7. The germline V gene has CDR1 SGHVS and CDR2 FQNEAQ. The CDR3 extends over 16 amino acids.

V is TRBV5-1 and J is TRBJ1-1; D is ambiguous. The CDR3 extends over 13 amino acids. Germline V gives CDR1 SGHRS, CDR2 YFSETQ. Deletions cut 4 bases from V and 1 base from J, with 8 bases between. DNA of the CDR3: TGCGCCAGCAGCGGACTCACGAACACTGAAGCTTTCTTT. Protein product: CASSGLTNTEAFF.

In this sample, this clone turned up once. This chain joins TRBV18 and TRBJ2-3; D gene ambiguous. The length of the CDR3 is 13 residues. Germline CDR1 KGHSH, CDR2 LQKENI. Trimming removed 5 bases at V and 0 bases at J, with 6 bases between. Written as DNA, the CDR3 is TGTGCCAGCTCATCAACTAGCACAGATACGCAGTATTTT. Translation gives CASSSTSTDTQYF.

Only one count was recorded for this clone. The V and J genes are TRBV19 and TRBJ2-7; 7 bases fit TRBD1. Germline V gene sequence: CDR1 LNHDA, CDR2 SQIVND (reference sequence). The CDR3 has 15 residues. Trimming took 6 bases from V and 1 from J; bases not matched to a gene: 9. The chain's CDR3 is CASSLQHRGSYEQYF. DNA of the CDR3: TGTGCCAGTAGCCTCCAACACAGGGGATCCTACGAGCAGTACTTC.

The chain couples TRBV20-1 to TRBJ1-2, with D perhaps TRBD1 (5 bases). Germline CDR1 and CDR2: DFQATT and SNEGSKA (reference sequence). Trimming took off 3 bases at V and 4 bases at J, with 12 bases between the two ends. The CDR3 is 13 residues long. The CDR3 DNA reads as TGCAGTGCTAGTTTGGGCGGGACCTATGGCTACACCTTC. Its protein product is CSASLGGTYGYTF.

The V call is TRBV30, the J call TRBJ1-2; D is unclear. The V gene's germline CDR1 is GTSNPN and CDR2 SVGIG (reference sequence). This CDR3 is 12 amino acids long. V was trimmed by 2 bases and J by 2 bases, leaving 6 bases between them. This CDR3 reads CAWSFGNYGYTF. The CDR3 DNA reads TGTGCCTGGAGTTTCGGGAACTATGGCTACACCTTC. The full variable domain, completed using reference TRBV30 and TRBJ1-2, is SQTIHQWPATLVQPVGSPLSLECTVEGTSNPNLYWYRQAAGRGLQLLFYSVGIGQISSEVPQNLSASRPQDRQFILSSKKLLLSDSGFYLCAWSFGNYGYTFGSGTRLTVV.

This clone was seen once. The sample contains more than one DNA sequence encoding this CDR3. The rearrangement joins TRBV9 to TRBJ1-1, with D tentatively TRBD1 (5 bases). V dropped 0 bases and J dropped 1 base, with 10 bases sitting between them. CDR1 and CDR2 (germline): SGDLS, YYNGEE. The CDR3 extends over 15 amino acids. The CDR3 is CASSVGTGTNTEAFF. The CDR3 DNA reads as TGTGCCAGCAGCGTAGGAACAGGAACGAACACTGAAGCTTTCTTT.

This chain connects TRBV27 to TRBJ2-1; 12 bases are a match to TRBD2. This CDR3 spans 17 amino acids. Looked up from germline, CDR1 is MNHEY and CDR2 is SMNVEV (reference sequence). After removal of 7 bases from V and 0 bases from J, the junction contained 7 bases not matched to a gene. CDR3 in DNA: TGTGCCAGCACCAGGACTAGCGGGAAAAGCTCCTACAATGAGCAGTTCTTC. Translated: CASTRTSGKSSYNEQFF.

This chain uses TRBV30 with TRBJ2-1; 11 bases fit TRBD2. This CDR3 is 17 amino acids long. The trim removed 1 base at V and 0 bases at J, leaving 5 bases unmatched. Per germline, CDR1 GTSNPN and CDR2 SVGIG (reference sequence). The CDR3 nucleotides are TGTGCCTGGAGTGGCGGTAGCGGGGGGGCCTCCTACAATGAGCAGTTCTTC. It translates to CAWSGGSGGASYNEQFF.

For the CDR3, the DNA is TGTGCCAGCAGCCCGGGACTAGCGGGGGGAACTACCACAGATACGCAGTATTTT. It encodes CASSPGLAGGTTTDTQYF. The chain combines TRBV9 with TRBJ2-3, with 15 bases matching TRBD2. After removal of 4 bases from V and 2 bases from J, the junction contained 8 bases not matched to a gene. The germline gives CDR1 SGDLS, CDR2 YYNGEE. This CDR3 is 18 amino acids long.